This T cell receptor (beta chain) was sequenced for a study of CD8+CD57+ T cells in acquired aplastic anemia. Study summary: An average of roughly 3 ug of DNA was obtained from sorted CD4+ and CD8+ cells.

V lost 2 bases, J lost 5 bases, and 9 bases stayed unmatched. Germline V gives CDR1 SGHRS, CDR2 YFSETQ. This CDR3 has 16 residues. Genomic DNA, the template, was used for profiling of the TCR beta VDJ and CDR3. TCRdb called the reads again in MiXCR, with one record for every CDR3 protein. The table lists 300,000 or so distinct CDR3 sequences, under 60% of them singletons. Patients included in sequencing had previously demonstrated CD8+CD57+ cell expansion by flow cytometry. By the time of blood sampling, patients had still received no therapy. The chain couples TRBV5-1 to TRBJ2-7; 11 bases fit TRBD2. The TCR comes from a human donor with aplastic anemia. Sample: sorted CD4+, CD8+, or CD8+CD57+ T cells (not recorded which) from PBMCs. Written as DNA, the CDR3 is TGCGCCAGCAGCTTTCTACTAGCGGGAGTTTCCCACGAGCAGTACTTC. Protein product: CASSFLLAGVSHEQYF.